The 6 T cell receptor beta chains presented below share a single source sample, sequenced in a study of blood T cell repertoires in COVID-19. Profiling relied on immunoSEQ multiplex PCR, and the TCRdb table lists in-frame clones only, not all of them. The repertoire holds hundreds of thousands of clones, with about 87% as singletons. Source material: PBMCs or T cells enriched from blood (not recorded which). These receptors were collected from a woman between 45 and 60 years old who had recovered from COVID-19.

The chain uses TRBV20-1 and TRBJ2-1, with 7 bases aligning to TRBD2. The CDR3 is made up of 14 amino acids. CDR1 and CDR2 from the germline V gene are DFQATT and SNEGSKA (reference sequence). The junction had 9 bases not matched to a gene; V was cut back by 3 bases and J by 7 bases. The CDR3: CSASKPGLDNEQFF. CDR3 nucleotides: TGCAGTGCTAGTAAGCCCGGACTAGATAATGAGCAGTTCTTC.

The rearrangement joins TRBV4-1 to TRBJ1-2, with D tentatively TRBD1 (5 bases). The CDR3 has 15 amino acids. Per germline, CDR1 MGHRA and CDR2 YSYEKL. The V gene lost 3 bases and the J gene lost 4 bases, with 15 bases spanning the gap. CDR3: CASSQTARAVYGYTF. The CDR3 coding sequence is TGCGCCAGCAGCCAGACGGCCAGGGCGGTCTATGGCTACACCTTC.

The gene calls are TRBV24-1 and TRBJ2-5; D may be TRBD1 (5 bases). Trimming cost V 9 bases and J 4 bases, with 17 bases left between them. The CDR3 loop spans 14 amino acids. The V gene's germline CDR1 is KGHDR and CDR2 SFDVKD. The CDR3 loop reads CATGLQDWGETQYF. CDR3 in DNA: TGTGCCACCGGCCTACAGGATTGGGGAGAGACCCAGTACTTC.

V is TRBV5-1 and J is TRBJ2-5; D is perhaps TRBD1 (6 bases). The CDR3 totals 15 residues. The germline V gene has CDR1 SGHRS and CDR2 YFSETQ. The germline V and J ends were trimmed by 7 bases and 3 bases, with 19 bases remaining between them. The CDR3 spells CASWGQGRDEETQYF. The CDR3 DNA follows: TGCGCCAGCTGGGGGCAGGGGAGAGACGAAGAGACCCAGTACTTC.

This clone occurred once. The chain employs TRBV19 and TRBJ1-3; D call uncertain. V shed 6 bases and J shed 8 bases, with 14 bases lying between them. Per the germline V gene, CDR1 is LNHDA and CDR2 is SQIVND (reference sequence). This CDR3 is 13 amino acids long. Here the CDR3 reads CASSQRPEYTIYF. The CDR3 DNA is TGTGCCAGTAGCCAGAGGCCGGAATACACCATATATTTT.

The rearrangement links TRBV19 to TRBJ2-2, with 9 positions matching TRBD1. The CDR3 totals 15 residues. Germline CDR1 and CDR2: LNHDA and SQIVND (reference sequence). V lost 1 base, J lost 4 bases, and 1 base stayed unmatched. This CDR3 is CASSIVTGGTGELFF. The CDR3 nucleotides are TGTGCCAGTAGTATAGTGACAGGGGGCACCGGGGAGCTGTTTTTT.